Listed here are 29 T cell receptor beta chains from one sample, sequenced in a study of human T cells and chemical hapten exposure. The time point here: healthy volunteer bleed at 2 weeks. The authors extracted total RNA from unfractionated whole blood. A single record per CDR3 protein comes from TCRdb applying MiXCR to the RACE reads. This table holds tens of thousands of distinct CDR3 sequences, 3.5% to 4.5% found once. Material: whole blood. The receptor source for this set is a female donor in good health. Some clones in this sample may be carry-over from other donors' samples.

This clonotype was recorded at least ten times. The V gene is TRBV5-1, the J gene TRBJ1-6; D not certain. The CDR3 totals 13 residues. V gave up 0 bases and J gave up 10 bases, with 8 bases separating them. Germline-derived CDR1 and CDR2 are SGHRS and YFSETQ. The CDR3 coding sequence is TGCGCCAGCAGCTTGGACTCTAGCTCACCCCTCCACTTT. Its translation: CASSLDSSSPLHF.

This clonotype was observed at least ten times. The chain links TRBV5-1 to TRBJ2-3; a weak D match, TRBD2 (6 bases). The CDR3 has 17 amino acids. Germline CDR1 reads SGHRS; CDR2 reads YFSETQ. Trimming removed 2 bases from V and 6 bases from J, with 22 bases in between. The CDR3 protein is CASSLFDSASDRDTQYF. CDR3 nucleotide sequence: TGCGCCAGCAGCTTATTTGACTCGGCTAGCGACCGGGATACGCAGTATTTT.

This clonotype showed up many times. This sequence joins TRBV7-6 and TRBJ1-4; no definite D call. CDR3 length: 17 residues. The V gene lost 1 base and the J gene lost 0 bases, with 12 bases spanning the gap. CDR1 is SGHVS and CDR2 is FNYEAQ in the germline V gene. This chain's CDR3 is CASSLVIDPATNEKLFF. In DNA, the CDR3 is TGTGCCAGCAGCTTAGTGATAGACCCTGCAACTAATGAAAAACTGTTTTTT.

This clonotype was recorded many times. The V call is TRBV6-2 or TRBV6-3, the J call TRBJ2-3, with 11 bases identical to TRBD2. This CDR3 has 15 residues. V lost 5 bases and J lost 6; bases outside the gene matches: 7. Germline CDR1 reads MNHEY; CDR2 reads SVGEGT. The CDR3 sequence is CASSPTSGGSDTQYF. CDR3 bases: TGTGCCAGCAGTCCCACTAGCGGGGGCTCGGATACGCAGTATTTT.

This clonotype was seen ten or more times. The V call is TRBV28, the J call TRBJ2-5; 12 bases are shared with TRBD2. The CDR3 has 16 residues. V trimming: 2 bases; J trimming: 6 bases; junction bases outside the gene matches: 7. Per the germline V gene, CDR1 is MDHEN and CDR2 is SYDVKM. This CDR3 reads CASSLPLAGGLKTQYF. In nucleotides, the CDR3 is TGTGCCAGCAGTTTACCGCTAGCGGGGGGGTTGAAGACCCAGTACTTC.

This chain's CDR3 is CSASPPQTATTDTQYF. The CDR3 nucleotides are TGCAGTGCCTCCCCACCCCAGACCGCAACCACAGATACGCAGTATTTT. This rearrangement joins TRBV20-1 to TRBJ2-3; D not certain. CDR1 and CDR2 (germline): DFQATT, SNEGSKA (reference sequence). Trimming removed 6 bases from V and 2 bases from J, with 21 bases in between. The CDR3 is 16 amino acids.

This clonotype was observed a few times. A clone one base away is much larger, so this may be a read error. CDR3 sequence reads: CASSFHTDTQYF. Here the CDR3 DNA reads TGTGCCAGCAGCTTCCACACAGATACGCAGTATTTT. This chain uses TRBV5-4 with TRBJ2-3; D gene unclear. Per the germline V gene, CDR1 is SGHNT and CDR2 is YYREEE (reference sequence). Trimming removed 2 bases at V and 2 bases at J, with 3 bases between. CDR3 length: 12 amino acids.

In its sample, this clonotype was seen many times. The chain has TRBV28 and TRBJ1-5; D is possibly TRBD1 (5 bases). In germline, CDR1 is MDHEN, CDR2 SYDVKM. V lost 4 bases, J lost 6 bases, and 10 bases lay in between. This CDR3 is built from 13 residues. The CDR3 nucleotides are TGTGCCAGCAGTTCTTACAGGTTTCAGCCCCAGCATTTT. It encodes CASSSYRFQPQHF. Full variable domain (outside the CDR3, taken from reference TRBV28 and TRBJ1-5): DVKVTQSSRYLVKRTGEKVFLECVQDMDHENMFWYRQDPGLGLRLIYFSYDVKMKEKGDIPEGYSVSREKKERFSLILESASTNQTSMYLCASSSYRFQPQHFGDGTRLSIL.

There are many counts of this clonotype. This chain uses TRBV6-5 with TRBJ1-1; weak D call: TRBD1 (6 bases). V was pared by 6 bases and J by 4 bases, with 15 bases between. Germline lookup yields CDR1 MNHEY and CDR2 SVGAGI. CDR3 length: 14 residues. CDR3 in amino acids: CASSLQGLGTEAFF. In DNA, the CDR3 is TGTGCCAGCAGCCTACAGGGACTCGGCACTGAAGCTTTCTTT.

In this sample, this clonotype turned up many times. The chain links TRBV29-1 to TRBJ2-3; TRBD2 is a possible D gene (5 bases). The CDR3 sequence is 14 residues long. The V gene's germline CDR1 is SQVTM and CDR2 ANQGSEA. The V end was cut by 6 bases, the J end by 0 bases, with 13 bases between. The chain's CDR3 is CSVGSRTSTDTQYF. CDR3 in DNA: TGCAGCGTGGGGAGTAGGACTAGCACAGATACGCAGTATTTT.

This clonotype has a count of ten or more. A read error may account for a junction end that differs from germline. V and J are TRBV2 and TRBJ2-7; D not certain. The germline gives CDR1 SNHLY, CDR2 FYNNEI. This CDR3 region has 13 residues. The CDR3 sequence is CASSEEAYYEQYF. The CDR3 DNA reads as TGTGCCAGCAGCGAAGAAGCTTACTACGAGCAGTACTTC.

The chain joins TRBV24-1 to TRBJ2-5, with TRBD2 matching 11 bases. The germline V gene encodes CDR1 KGHDR and CDR2 SFDVKD. After removal of 2 bases from V and 2 bases from J, the junction contained 6 bases not matched to a gene. This CDR3 contains 17 residues. The CDR3 nucleotides are TGTGCCACCAGTGATTGGGTGACTAGCGGGGTTCAAGAGACCCAGTACTTC. Translated, it gives CATSDWVTSGVQETQYF.

This clonotype was picked up many times. V and J are TRBV29-1 and TRBJ2-5; tentative D call: TRBD1 (5 bases). The germline V gene encodes CDR1 SQVTM and CDR2 ANQGSEA. There are 15 residues in the CDR3. V was clipped by 6 bases and J by 1 base, with 18 bases between them. The CDR3 loop is CSVRTPGQLQETQYF. CDR3 in DNA: TGCAGCGTCAGGACGCCAGGGCAACTCCAAGAGACCCAGTACTTC.

There are many counts of this clonotype. The chain couples TRBV7-6 to TRBJ1-1; 8 bases match TRBD1. CDR1 and CDR2 (germline): SGHVS, FNYEAQ. The CDR3 is 15 residues long. V gave up 4 bases and J gave up 3 bases; unmatched junction bases: 7. The CDR3 nucleotides read TGTGCCAGCAGCTCCAGACAGGGGTGGCACACTGAAGCTTTCTTT. Its translation is CASSSRQGWHTEAFF.

The chain carries TRBV7-2 and TRBJ2-2, with a weak D call TRBD2 (5 bases). The germline gives CDR1 SGHTA, CDR2 FQGNSA. The CDR3 loop spans 13 amino acids. Trimming pared 4 bases from V and 8 bases from J, leaving 11 bases between. The DNA for the CDR3 is TGTGCCAGCAGCTCAGTCCGGGGTGGGGAGCTGTTTTTT. This gives the protein CASSSVRGGELFF. The whole variable domain, remainder taken from reference TRBV7-2 and TRBJ2-2, is GAGVSQSPSNKVTEKGKDVELRCDPISGHTALYWYRQSLGQGLEFLIYFQGNSAPDKSGLPSDRFSAERTGGSVSTLTIQRTQQEDSAVYLCASSSVRGGELFFGEGSRLTVL.

Ten or more counts support this clonotype. The V gene is TRBV12-3 or TRBV12-4, the J gene TRBJ2-1; 8 bases are shared with TRBD2. Trimming removed 6 bases from V and 7 bases from J; junction bases left unmatched: 26. This CDR3 has 20 amino acids. CDR3 coding DNA: TGTGCCAGCAGAACCATTCTCATGGGCGGGGGGAGCTCCCTGAGAAATGAGCAGTTCTTC. Translated: CASRTILMGGGSSLRNEQFF.

The sample holds many counts of this clonotype. Relative to the germline gene, one junction end is altered; a read error may explain this. The CDR3 loop reads CASSEQGLIASGF. The CDR3 DNA sequence: TGTGCCAGCAGTGAACAGGGCTTGATCGCATCTGGGTTC. This chain joins TRBV28 and TRBJ2-7, with D tentatively TRBD1 (6 bases). The CDR3 is 13 amino acids. The V gene's germline CDR1 is MDHEN and CDR2 SYDVKM.

This clonotype occurred a few times. This chain connects TRBV6-2 or TRBV6-3 to TRBJ1-5; TRBD1 matches at 11 bases. Germline-derived CDR1 and CDR2 are MNHEY and SVGEGT. The CDR3 totals 16 residues. J gave up 3 bases and V 4 bases, and 5 bases lay outside the gene matches. This CDR3 reads CASSFGTGGNNQPQHF. CDR3 nucleotide sequence: TGTGCCAGCAGTTTCGGGACAGGGGGGAACAATCAGCCCCAGCATTTT.

CDR3 amino acids: CASIPGQGLEQYF. The CDR3 nucleotides read TGTGCCAGCATCCCGGGACAGGGCCTCGAGCAGTACTTC. The rearrangement joins TRBV2 to TRBJ2-7; 9 bases match TRBD1. In germline, CDR1 is SNHLY, CDR2 FYNNEI. The CDR3 runs 13 residues. Losses at the gene ends were 7 bases for V and 6 bases for J; bases not matched to a gene: 7.

This clonotype was detected ten times or more. The chain recombines TRBV12-5 with TRBJ2-1, with TRBD1 matching 9 bases. The germline CDR1 and CDR2 sequences are LGHNT and FRNRAP. V lost 7 bases to trimming and J lost 1 base; unmatched junction nucleotides: 20. This CDR3 is 20 amino acids long. CDR3 DNA: TGTGCTAGTGCCCCGCGCGGGACAGGGCCATGGAGGAGGTCCTACAATGAGCAGTTCTTC. Translation gives CASAPRGTGPWRRSYNEQFF.

The chain recombines TRBV19 with TRBJ2-5; D is ambiguous. The germline V gene has CDR1 LNHDA and CDR2 SQIVND (reference sequence). The V end was cut by 2 bases, the J end by 4 bases, with 11 bases between. The CDR3 totals 14 residues. The CDR3 loop reads CASSILRILETQYF. The CDR3 DNA reads TGTGCCAGTAGTATACTTCGGATTTTAGAGACCCAGTACTTC. The full variable domain, rest sourced from reference TRBV19 and TRBJ2-5, is DGGITQSPKYLFRKEGQNVTLSCEQNLNHDAMYWYRQDPGQGLRLIYYSQIVNDFQKGDIAEGYSVSREKKESFPLTVTSAQKNPTAFYLCASSILRILETQYFGPGTRLLVL.

This clonotype was detected ten times or more. The chain recombines TRBV5-1 with TRBJ2-5; a weak D match, TRBD2 (6 bases). The length of the CDR3 is 13 residues. CDR1 is SGHRS and CDR2 is YFSETQ in the germline V gene. Trimming took 4 bases from V and 5 from J, leaving 12 bases between them. The CDR3 sequence is CASSPRGVETQYF. The CDR3 coding sequence is TGCGCCAGCAGCCCGCGCGGGGTTGAGACCCAGTACTTC.

This clonotype came up a few times. V is TRBV28 and J is TRBJ1-4; no definite D call. Trimming took 3 bases from V and 7 from J, leaving 12 bases between them. CDR3 size: 14 residues. CDR1 is MDHEN, CDR2 SYDVKM, per germline. The CDR3 coding sequence is TGTGCCAGCAGTTTGGCGGGTGCTGGTGAAAAACTGTTTTTT. Translating it yields CASSLAGAGEKLFF.

This clonotype occurred many times. V usage is TRBV14 and J usage is TRBJ1-4; TRBD1 aligns across 8 bases. V gave up 5 bases and J gave up 8 bases; unmatched junction bases: 10. The germline V gene encodes CDR1 SGHDN and CDR2 FVKESK. The CDR3 is made up of 15 amino acids. The CDR3 reads CASSENRGVREKLFF. CDR3 DNA: TGTGCCAGCAGCGAAAACAGGGGGGTGAGAGAAAAACTGTTTTTT.

The chain carries TRBV2 and TRBJ2-3; D not resolved. This CDR3 comprises 14 residues. CDR1 is SNHLY, CDR2 FYNNEI, per germline. Trimming stripped 5 bases from V and 2 bases from J, with 11 bases between. The CDR3 nucleotides are TGTGCCAGCAGTCCTCCAGATATCACAGATACGCAGTATTTT. It codes for CASSPPDITDTQYF.

V usage is TRBV12-3 or TRBV12-4 and J usage is TRBJ2-7, with 8 bases matching TRBD2. V shed 6 bases and J 6 bases; nucleotides not matched to a gene: 7. The CDR3 covers 13 residues. The CDR3 DNA sequence: TGTGCCAGCAGGGGAGCGGGGGTGAGCGAGCAGTACTTC. It codes for CASRGAGVSEQYF.

This clonotype was seen at least ten times. V usage is TRBV10-3 and J usage is TRBJ2-5, with 7 bases aligning to TRBD2. Germline CDR1 ENHRY, CDR2 SYGVKD. V lost 5 bases, J lost 5 bases, and 20 bases stayed unmatched. The CDR3 is 18 residues long. CDR3 amino acids: CAISKPRGSGAAGETQYF. The CDR3 coding sequence is TGTGCCATCAGTAAGCCCCGCGGGAGCGGGGCCGCGGGGGAGACCCAGTACTTC.

This clonotype occurred many times. The J gene is TRBJ2-3, the V gene TRBV2; D may be TRBD1 (6 bases). CDR1 and CDR2 from the germline V gene are SNHLY and FYNNEI. With 5 bases removed from V and 6 bases from J, the gap between germline ends came to 15 bases. This CDR3 is 14 amino acids long. The CDR3 DNA is TGTGCCAGCAGTTCCGTGGACAGTCTCGATACGCAGTATTTT. Protein sequence: CASSSVDSLDTQYF.

J is TRBJ2-1 and V is TRBV7-9; the match to TRBD2 covers 10 bases. V lost 4 bases to trimming and J lost 3 bases; unmatched junction nucleotides: 9. CDR3 length: 17 amino acids. Germline CDR1 is SEHNR and CDR2 is FQNEAQ (reference sequence). The CDR3 region has the DNA TGTGCCAGCAGCTGGGGGAAGCGGGGGGGCCTCTACAATGAGCAGTTCTTC. It translates to CASSWGKRGGLYNEQFF.